This TCR beta chain was obtained from a study of T cells in Graves' hyperthyroidism and ophthalmopathy. General observations from the study: Before onset, by a median of approximately 5.9 months, the model predicted ophthalmopathy. Blood also showed most of the thyroid clonotypes that were expanded above 0.001.

On this clonotype itself: Antigen unknown.

Patients were aged 18 to 65, had disease duration under 2 months, and had newly diagnosed hyperthyroidism. RNA transcripts yielded amplified TCR beta CDR3 regions. During a first-round RT-PCR of the TCR CDR3, the HTBI primer set was used. TCRdb re-derived calls from the multiplex PCR reads in MiXCR, one entry per CDR3 protein. The sample lists approximately 870,000 distinct CDR3 sequences, around 38% occurring once. The sample consisted of blood. This receptor was identified in a man younger than 30 with Graves' hyperthyroidism.

The CDR3 loop reads CASSSPGQANTEAFF. The CDR3 bases are TGTGCCAGCAGTTCGCCGGGACAGGCAAACACTGAAGCTTTCTTT. The chain links TRBV6-5 to TRBJ1-1, with 8 nucleotides matching TRBD1. The V and J ends lost 4 bases and 2 bases, in that order; junction bases with no gene match: 6. This CDR3 is built from 15 residues. Germline assignment: CDR1 MNHEY and CDR2 SVGAGI.